This TCR beta chain was sequenced in a study of blood T cells in healthy people across ages. Study findings and constraints: More naive CD4+ cells and higher diversity marked long-lived donors relative to aged donors.

PCR was performed a second time for 7 to 11 cycles using a sample-barcoded 5' primer and a J-beta primer mix. One entry per CDR3 protein, called by TCRdb with MiXCR from the 5' RACE reads. The sample has 600,000 to 850,000 distinct CDR3 sequences, around a quarter seen once; the top ten hold under 10%. As for this clonotype: Its specificity is not known.

This CDR3 comprises 13 residues. CDR1 is SQVTM and CDR2 is ANQGSEA in the germline V gene. V shed 7 bases and J shed 1 base, with 13 bases lying between them. Separately, the same data were catalogued under a study of T cells of mothers and their children.

The chain couples TRBV29-1 to TRBJ1-1; D is unresolved. The sequence was collected from a boy aged 5-17 years in good health. The sequenced sample consisted of blood. The chain's CDR3 is CSASAGGNTEAFF. In DNA, the CDR3 is TGCAGCGCTTCCGCGGGAGGGAACACTGAAGCTTTCTTT.